These 20 T cell receptor beta chains came from one sample sequenced in a study of T cell responses to AZD1222 COVID-19 vaccine. Profiled with immunoSEQ multiplex PCR; TCRdb holds only in-frame clones, not every one. The sample yields tens of thousands of clones, approximately 91% seen once. The sample here was peripheral blood, taken on day 0 of AZD1222 vaccination. These TCRs come from an adult in good health.

The rearrangement links TRBV28 to TRBJ1-6; no firm D call. Trimming pared 7 bases from V and 6 bases from J, leaving 13 bases between. Germline V gene sequence: CDR1 MDHEN, CDR2 SYDVKM. The CDR3 has 14 residues. CDR3 sequence: CASTVSRSNSPLHF. CDR3 bases: TGTGCCAGCACGGTTTCGAGAAGTAATTCACCCCTCCACTTT.

The sample holds one count of this clone. The gene calls are TRBV5-8 and TRBJ2-3; 7 bases are shared with TRBD2. V lost 4 bases and J lost 4; bases outside the gene matches: 12. Looked up from germline, CDR1 is SGHTS and CDR2 is YDEGEE. This CDR3 spans 16 amino acids. CDR3 coding DNA: TGTGCCAGCAGCAAACGGACTAGTTCGGGGTCAGATACGCAGTATTTT. Residues: CASSKRTSSGSDTQYF.

The rearrangement joins TRBV27 to TRBJ1-2, with a possible D match to TRBD1 (6 bases). Germline V CDR1 and CDR2: MNHEY, SMNVEV (reference sequence). Trimming removed 5 bases at V and 4 bases at J, with 14 bases between. The CDR3 length is 14 residues. The CDR3 DNA reads TGTGCCAGCAGTCCGGGACACAGAATCTATGGCTACACCTTC. This encodes CASSPGHRIYGYTF.

CDR3: CASSSGGNTGELFF. The CDR3 DNA follows: TGTGCCAGCAGCTCAGGGGGAAACACCGGGGAGCTGTTTTTT. This chain uses TRBV7-9 with TRBJ2-2; TRBD1 agrees at 7 bases. This CDR3 contains 14 residues. The germline CDR1 and CDR2 sequences are SEHNR and FQNEAQ (reference sequence). Unmatched junction bases numbered 1, after V lost 4 bases and J lost 2 bases.

The sample holds one count of this clone. The rearrangement joins TRBV13 to TRBJ1-2, with 8 bases aligning to TRBD1. This CDR3 is 13 amino acids long. The trim removed 3 bases at V and 7 bases at J, leaving 4 bases unmatched. Germline assignment: CDR1 PRHDT and CDR2 FYEKMQ (reference sequence). CDR3 bases: TGTGCCAGCAGCTTTACAGGGGGTCTTGGCTACACCTTC. It specifies CASSFTGGLGYTF.

This clone was seen once. The gene calls are TRBV19 and TRBJ2-5; possible D gene TRBD2, 6 bases. There are 13 residues in the CDR3. Germline V gene lookup returns CDR1 LNHDA and CDR2 SQIVND (reference sequence). Deletions cut 6 bases from V and 4 bases from J, with 12 bases between. The CDR3 nucleotides read TGTGCCAGTAGATTGGGTAGCGGAGAGACCCAGTACTTC. Protein sequence: CASRLGSGETQYF.

The CDR3 DNA follows: TGTGCCAGCAGATTACCCGGACTAGCGGGGGTTGGCGGGGAGCTGTTTTTT. Translating it yields CASRLPGLAGVGGELFF. The chain employs TRBV28 and TRBJ2-2; 13 nucleotides line up with TRBD2. The CDR3 totals 17 residues. The V segment lost 6 bases and the J segment 7 bases; nucleotides outside the gene matches: 11. Germline V gene sequence: CDR1 MDHEN, CDR2 SYDVKM.

This chain connects TRBV19 to TRBJ1-4; no clear D. Germline V gene sequence: CDR1 LNHDA, CDR2 SQIVND (reference sequence). The V end lost 8 bases, the J end lost 8 bases, and 18 bases lay between the germline ends. The CDR3 spans 14 residues. The CDR3 reads CASVPRQGGEKLFF. The CDR3 bases are TGTGCCAGTGTGCCCCGGCAAGGAGGGGAAAAACTGTTTTTT.

The chain links TRBV6-5 to TRBJ2-5, with D unresolved. CDR1 is MNHEY, CDR2 SVGAGI, per germline. The CDR3 is 15 residues long. Between the trimmed V and J ends, which lost 2 bases and 1 base, there was a span of 11 bases. CDR3 in DNA: TGTGCCAGCAGTTACCTTAATGGGGTCCAAGAGACCCAGTACTTC. Its translation: CASSYLNGVQETQYF.

This clone has a handful of counts. This chain uses TRBV18 with TRBJ1-4, with D unresolved. Germline assignment: CDR1 KGHSH and CDR2 LQKENI. This CDR3 has 13 residues. Deletions cut 8 bases from V and 7 bases from J, with 14 bases between. The CDR3 loop reads CASHMTASEKLFF. Written as DNA, the CDR3 is TGTGCCAGCCACATGACGGCGAGTGAAAAACTGTTTTTT. The entire variable domain, with the rest obtained from reference TRBV18 and TRBJ1-4, is as follows: NAGVMQNPRHLVRRRGQEARLRCSPMKGHSHVYWYRQLPEEGLKFMVYLQKENIIDESGMPKERFSAEFPKEGPSILRIQQVVRGDSAAYFCASHMTASEKLFFGSGTQLSVL.

The rearrangement uses TRBV28 and TRBJ1-2; possibly TRBD1 for D (6 bases). Trimming left V 8 bases short and J 1 base short, with 8 bases between. The germline gives CDR1 MDHEN, CDR2 SYDVKM. The CDR3 covers 12 residues. CDR3 residues: CASGDINYGYTF. CDR3 DNA sequence: TGTGCCAGCGGGGACATTAACTATGGCTACACCTTC.

The V gene is TRBV28, the J gene TRBJ1-1; the D gene is possibly TRBD1 (6 bases). The V gene lost 5 bases and the J gene lost 5 bases, with 15 bases spanning the gap. Germline V CDR1 and CDR2: MDHEN, SYDVKM. The CDR3 runs to 14 residues. In nucleotides, the CDR3 is TGTGCCAGCAGTAACTACAGGGTTCGGACTGAAGCTTTCTTT. Encoded protein: CASSNYRVRTEAFF. The full variable domain, rest sourced from reference TRBV28 and TRBJ1-1, is DVKVTQSSRYLVKRTGEKVFLECVQDMDHENMFWYRQDPGLGLRLIYFSYDVKMKEKGDIPEGYSVSREKKERFSLILESASTNQTSMYLCASSNYRVRTEAFFGQGTRLTVV.

This rearrangement joins TRBV6-2 or TRBV6-3 to TRBJ1-3; D remains unclear. V shed 2 bases and J shed 4 bases, with 0 bases lying between them. The CDR3 length is 11 residues. Germline V gene sequence: CDR1 MNHEY, CDR2 SVGEGT. For the CDR3, the DNA is TGTGCCAGCAGTTACGGAAACACCATATATTTT. Encoded protein: CASSYGNTIYF.

The CDR3 spells CASSFRTGKNEKLFF. The CDR3 DNA is TGTGCCAGCAGCTTTAGGACAGGGAAGAATGAAAAACTGTTTTTT. The chain recombines TRBV7-6 with TRBJ1-4, with 8 bases fitting TRBD1. V lost 3 bases to trimming and J lost 5 bases; unmatched junction nucleotides: 5. Germline V gene sequence: CDR1 SGHVS, CDR2 FNYEAQ. This CDR3 has 15 amino acids.

The genes are TRBV7-2 and TRBJ2-2; D not resolved. This CDR3 has 15 amino acids. CDR1 and CDR2 (germline): SGHTA, FQGNSA. Between the trimmed V and J ends, which lost 5 bases and 4 bases, there was a span of 14 bases. DNA for the CDR3: TGTGCCAGCAGCATCCTCTCCCTAGGCACCGGGGAGCTGTTTTTT. This gives the protein CASSILSLGTGELFF.

The chain recombines TRBV19 with TRBJ2-2, with a tentative D call TRBD1 (5 bases). The CDR3 has 15 amino acids. Germline V lookup: CDR1 LNHDA, CDR2 SQIVND (reference sequence). Trimming left V 3 bases short and J 5 bases short, with 13 bases between. CDR3 sequence reads: CASSIIQGNTGELFF. CDR3 in DNA: TGTGCCAGTAGTATTATTCAGGGAAATACCGGGGAGCTGTTTTTT.

The genes are TRBV30 and TRBJ1-2, with D unresolved. CDR3 size: 12 residues. Germline V CDR1 and CDR2: GTSNPN, SVGIG (reference sequence). Trimming cost V 0 bases and J 6 bases, with 8 bases left between them. The CDR3 region has the DNA TGTGCCTGGAGTGTACTTGGGGATGGCTACACCTTC. It encodes CAWSVLGDGYTF.

CDR3 protein: CASSKRQDLRHTEAFF. The CDR3 DNA sequence: TGTGCCAGCAGTAAAAGACAAGACCTCAGGCACACTGAAGCTTTCTTT. V is TRBV27 and J is TRBJ1-1, with D hard to call. V lost 5 bases, J lost 3 bases, and 19 bases lay in between. This CDR3 region has 16 residues. From germline, CDR1 is MNHEY and CDR2 SMNVEV (reference sequence).

The chain uses TRBV7-2 and TRBJ1-1, with 8 bases that match TRBD1. This CDR3 has 15 residues. V dropped 4 bases and J dropped 3; count of bases not matched to a gene: 7. Germline V CDR1 and CDR2: SGHTA, FQGNSA. The CDR3 loop reads CASSYQGAWDTEAFF. CDR3 bases: TGTGCCAGCAGCTACCAGGGGGCTTGGGACACTGAAGCTTTCTTT.

The CDR3 sequence: CASSRGPDGEAFF. The CDR3 coding sequence is TGTGCCAGCAGCCGAGGGCCCGACGGTGAAGCTTTCTTT. The V call is TRBV5-5, the J call TRBJ1-1; D remains unclear. Germline CDR1 SGHKS, CDR2 YYEKEE (reference sequence). V was clipped by 4 bases and J by 7 bases, with 14 bases between them. The CDR3 loop spans 13 amino acids. Drawing the rest from reference TRBV5-5 and TRBJ1-1, the complete variable domain is DAGVTQSPTHLIKTRGQQVTLRCSPISGHKSVSWYQQVLGQGPQFIFQYYEKEERGRGNFPDRFSARQFPNYSSELNVNALLLGDSALYLCASSRGPDGEAFFGQGTRLTVV.